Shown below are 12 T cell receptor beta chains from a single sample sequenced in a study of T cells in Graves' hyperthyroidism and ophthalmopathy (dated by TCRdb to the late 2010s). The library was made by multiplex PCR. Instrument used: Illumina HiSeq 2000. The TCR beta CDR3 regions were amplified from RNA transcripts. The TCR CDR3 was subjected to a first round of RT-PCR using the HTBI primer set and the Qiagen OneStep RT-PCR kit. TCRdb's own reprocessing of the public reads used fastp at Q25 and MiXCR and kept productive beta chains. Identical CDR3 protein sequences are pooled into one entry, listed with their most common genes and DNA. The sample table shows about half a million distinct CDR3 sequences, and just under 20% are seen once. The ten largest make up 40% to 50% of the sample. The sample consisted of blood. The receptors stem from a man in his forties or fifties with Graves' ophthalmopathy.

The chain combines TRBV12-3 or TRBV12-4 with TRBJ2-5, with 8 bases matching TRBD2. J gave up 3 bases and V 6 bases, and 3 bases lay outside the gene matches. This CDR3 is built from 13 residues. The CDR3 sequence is CASRKTSEETQYF. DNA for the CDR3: TGTGCCAGCAGAAAGACTAGCGAAGAGACCCAGTACTTC.

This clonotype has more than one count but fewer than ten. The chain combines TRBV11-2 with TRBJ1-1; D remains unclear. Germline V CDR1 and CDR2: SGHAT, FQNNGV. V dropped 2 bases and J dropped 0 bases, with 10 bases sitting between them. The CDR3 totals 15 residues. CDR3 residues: CASSLSDTLNTEAFF. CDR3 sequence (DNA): TGTGCCAGCAGCTTATCAGACACTTTGAACACTGAAGCTTTCTTT.

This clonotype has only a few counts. The CDR3 protein is CASNPGTSRNNEQFF. DNA for the CDR3: TGTGCCAGCAACCCCGGGACTAGCAGGAACAATGAGCAGTTCTTC. The chain links TRBV6-1 to TRBJ2-1; TRBD2 matches 9 bases. V gave up 7 bases and J gave up 5 bases; unmatched junction bases: 9. Looked up from germline, CDR1 is MNHNS and CDR2 is SASEGT. CDR3 length: 15 residues.

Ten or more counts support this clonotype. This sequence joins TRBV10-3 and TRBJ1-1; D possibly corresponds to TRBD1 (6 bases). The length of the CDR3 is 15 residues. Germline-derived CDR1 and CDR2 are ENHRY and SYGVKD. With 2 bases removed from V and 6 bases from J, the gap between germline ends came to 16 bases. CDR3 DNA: TGTGCCATCAGTGAGGCAGACAGGCCTGGCCCTGAAGCTTTCTTT. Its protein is CAISEADRPGPEAFF.

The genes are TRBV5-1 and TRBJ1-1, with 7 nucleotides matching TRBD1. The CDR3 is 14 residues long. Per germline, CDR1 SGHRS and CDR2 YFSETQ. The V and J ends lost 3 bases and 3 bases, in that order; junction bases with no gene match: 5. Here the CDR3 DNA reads TGCGCCAGCAGCTCCTTTGGACAGGACACTGAAGCTTTCTTT. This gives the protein CASSSFGQDTEAFF.

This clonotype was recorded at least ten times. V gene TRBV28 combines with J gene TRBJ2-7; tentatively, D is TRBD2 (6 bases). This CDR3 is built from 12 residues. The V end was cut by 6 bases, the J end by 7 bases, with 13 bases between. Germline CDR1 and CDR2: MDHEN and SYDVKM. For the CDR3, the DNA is TGTGCCAGCAGCTTAACGGCGGGGGAGCAGTACTTC. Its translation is CASSLTAGEQYF.

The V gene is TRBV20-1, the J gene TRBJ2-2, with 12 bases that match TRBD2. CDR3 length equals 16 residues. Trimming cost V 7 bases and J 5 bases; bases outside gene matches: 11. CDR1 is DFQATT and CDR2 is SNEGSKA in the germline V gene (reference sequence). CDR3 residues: CSVPTSGGSSTGELFF. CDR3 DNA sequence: TGCAGTGTCCCGACTAGCGGGGGTTCGAGTACCGGGGAGCTGTTTTTT.

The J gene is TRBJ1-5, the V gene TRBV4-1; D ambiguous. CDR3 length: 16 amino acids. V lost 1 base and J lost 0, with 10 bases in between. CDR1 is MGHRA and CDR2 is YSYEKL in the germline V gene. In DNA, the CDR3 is TGCGCCAGCAGCCAAGCTGAGGGTTCTAGCAATCAGCCCCAGCATTTT. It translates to CASSQAEGSSNQPQHF.

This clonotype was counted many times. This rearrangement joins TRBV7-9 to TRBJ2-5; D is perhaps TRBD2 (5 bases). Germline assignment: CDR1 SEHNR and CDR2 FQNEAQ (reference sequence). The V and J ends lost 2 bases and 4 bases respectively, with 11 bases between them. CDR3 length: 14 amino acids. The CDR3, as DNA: TGTGCCAGCAGCTTATCGCTGGGAGTAGAGACCCAGTACTTC. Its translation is CASSLSLGVETQYF.

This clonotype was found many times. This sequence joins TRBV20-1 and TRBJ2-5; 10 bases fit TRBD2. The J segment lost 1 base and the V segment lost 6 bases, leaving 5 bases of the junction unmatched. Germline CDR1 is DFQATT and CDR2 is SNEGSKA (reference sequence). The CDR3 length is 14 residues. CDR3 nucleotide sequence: TGCAGTGCCCTACTAGCGGGGAGCCAAGAGACCCAGTACTTC. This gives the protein CSALLAGSQETQYF.

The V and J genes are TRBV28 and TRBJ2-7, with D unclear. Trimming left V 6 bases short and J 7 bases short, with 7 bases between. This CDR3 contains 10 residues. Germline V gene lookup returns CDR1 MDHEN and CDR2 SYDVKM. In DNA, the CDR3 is TGTGCCAGCAGCTATCGGGAGCAGTACTTC. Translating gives CASSYREQYF.

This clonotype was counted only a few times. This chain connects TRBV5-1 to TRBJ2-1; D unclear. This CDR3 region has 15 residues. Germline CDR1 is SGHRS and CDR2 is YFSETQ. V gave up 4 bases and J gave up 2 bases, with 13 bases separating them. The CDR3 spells CASSLGESTYNEQFF. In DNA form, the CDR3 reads TGCGCCAGCAGCCTGGGCGAGTCGACCTACAATGAGCAGTTCTTC.